Given below is one TCR beta chain in context. Antigen unknown. 60 Vbeta and 13 Jbeta primers were used in PCR. Clones were read by immunoSEQ multiplex PCR, and TCRdb kept only the in-frame ones, dropping some. In total, the table holds approximately 50,000 clones. V was clipped by 4 bases and J by 4 bases, with 14 bases between them. Per germline, CDR1 MNHEY and CDR2 SMNVEV (reference sequence). The CDR3 consists of 14 residues. The sample belongs to a study of cytomegalovirus exposure and HLA in healthy donors. Regarding the study as a whole: In a later analysis, TCR beta V- and J-gene trimming showed a link to a missense DCLRE1C variant. Analyses of presence/absence relied on an assumption of roughly uniform sequencing depth across donors. A cluster of highly shared sequence variants was likely a sequencing artifact. About 150 TCR beta chains were listed as cytomegalovirus-associated.

The V call is TRBV27, the J call TRBJ2-7, with D possibly being TRBD2 (6 bases). Sequencing was done on a sample of PBMCs. This sequence originates from a male donor in good health and CMV-seronegative. The CDR3 DNA reads as TGTGCCAGCAGTTCGCGTGGGGGGTTATACGAGCAGTACTTC. It codes for CASSSRGGLYEQYF.